Here is one T cell receptor (beta chain) with its context. It lacks a known antigen. It has no much larger one-base neighbor in the sample; base qualities were not kept. None of the patients had been given any treatment before thyroid surgery. Using T-cell receptor beta sequencing, the researchers looked back retrospectively at clinical samples from patients, gathered between the early 2010s and the late 2010s. Receptors were amplified or captured by PCR. Reads for this sample came from an Illumina HiSeq 4000. High-throughput sequencing was used to profile the CDR3 region of the TCR beta-chain in every patient. As for how the authors treated the data: The researchers built a classifier to tell apart papillary thyroid cancer patients with distant metastasis, based on CDR3 differences among clinicopathological groups. Repertoire diversity was assessed with the Shannon index, and tumor-blood repertoire similarity with the Morisita-Horn index. TCRdb ran its own pipeline on the public reads, namely fastp trimming at Q25 and MiXCR clone calling, and kept in-frame beta chains. The V and J calls were not made by the authors but by TCRdb's processing. Within this sample are 15,000 or so clones, with around 25% of them counted one time only. The leading ten clones occupy 12% of the sample.

This entry belongs to a study of metastatic and nonmetastatic thyroid tumors (dated by TCRdb to 2020 to 2022). Study-wide context: Repertoires were compared across peripheral blood and tumor or nodule tissue samples from malignant and benign thyroid patients.

Paper-wide results and their limitations: In both blood and tumor samples, malignant tumors were reported to have significantly higher TCR beta diversity than benign nodules.

The source of this sequence is a female donor with papillary thyroid cancer or a benign thyroid nodule (not recorded which). Some clones in this sample may be carry-over from other donors' samples. Sequencing used tumor tissue.

The CDR3 reads as follows: CASSLGGSDEQFF. The sequenced DNA: TGCGCCAGCAGCTTGGGGGGGTCCGATGAGCAGTTCTTC. The sequence joins TRBV5-1 to TRBJ2-1, with the D gene possibly TRBD1 or TRBD2, each one fitting 5 bases. Reading from cysteine to phenylalanine, the CDR3 counts 13 amino acids. CDR3 DNA only is kept here, 39 bases in frame from base 1. CDR1 and CDR2 (SGHRS, YFSETQ) derive from the germline V gene. V loses 0 bases, J loses 8 bases, and the germline ends lie 9 bases apart. The CDR3, completed at both ends by the reference TRBV5-1 and TRBJ2-1 genes, gives the full variable domain KAGVTQTPRYLIKTRGQQVTLSCSPISGHRSVSWYQQTPGQGLQFLFEYFSETQRNKGNFPGRFSGRQFSNSRSEMNVSTLELGDSALYLCASSLGGSDEQFFGPGTRLTVL.